This TCR beta chain was sequenced during a study of T-cell memory formation after mild COVID-19. This clonotype was seen only a few times. Using its own MiXCR run on the 5' RACE reads, TCRdb lists one record per CDR3 protein. The sample holds a few hundred thousand distinct CDR3 sequences, around 15% seen once. CDR1 is SGHRS and CDR2 is YFSETQ in the germline V gene. This CDR3 comprises 15 residues. Trimming removed 1 base from V and 5 bases from J, with 13 bases in between. Material: PBMCs or a T cell subset sorted from them (not recorded which). This TCR came from a man between 18 and 35 years old who had mild COVID-19 (a few samples of this study predate the infection). Cell type and time point are not known. V is TRBV5-1 and J is TRBJ2-4; TRBD2 is a possible D gene (7 bases). The CDR3, as DNA: TGCGCCAGCAGCTTGATGGGGGGGGCCGAAAACATTCAGTACTTC. Encoded protein: CASSLMGGAENIQYF.